Below, one TCR beta chain is given with its context. This record comes from a study of Ad26.COV2.S vaccination and SARS-CoV-2 variants. Generated by immunoSEQ multiplex PCR, the TCRdb table keeps only in-frame clones and is missing some. The table has 150,000 to 200,000 clones, around 85% seen once. Germline V gene lookup returns CDR1 SQVTM and CDR2 ANQGSEA. V gave up 6 bases and J gave up 8 bases, with 10 bases separating them. This CDR3 region has 10 residues. The receptor was derived from a human donor who had recovered from COVID-19. The V and J genes are TRBV29-1 and TRBJ1-1; D gene unclear. The input for sequencing was peripheral blood, taken after recovery from COVID-19. The CDR3 region is CSVLTAEAFF. The CDR3 DNA reads as TGCAGCGTGTTGACTGCCGAAGCTTTCTTT.